A single sample is the source of the 25 T cell receptor beta chains below, sequenced in a study of cytotoxic CD8 clonotypes in ibrutinib-treated CLL. Sequencing used immunoSEQ multiplex PCR; TCRdb keeps in-frame clones, though not all of them. The sample lists around 25,000 clones; about two thirds were seen once. The sample in question was PBMCs, obtained at disease progression, from a patient treated with ibrutinib. The receptors originated from a human donor with chronic lymphocytic leukemia.

The chain links TRBV2 to TRBJ2-2, with TRBD2 as a possible D gene (6 bases). Trimming pared 8 bases from V and 2 bases from J, leaving 15 bases between. The length of the CDR3 is 15 residues. Looked up from germline, CDR1 is SNHLY and CDR2 is FYNNEI. The CDR3 DNA is TGTGCCAGCCACTGGCGGGGCAGTAACACCGGGGAGCTGTTTTTT. This sequence encodes CASHWRGSNTGELFF.

The chain combines TRBV5-4 with TRBJ1-1; D gene unclear. V was clipped by 4 bases and J by 2 bases, with 12 bases between them. This CDR3 region has 14 residues. Germline V lookup: CDR1 SGHNT, CDR2 YYREEE (reference sequence). CDR3: CASSQVGVNTEAFF. CDR3 nucleotide sequence: TGTGCCAGCAGCCAAGTCGGAGTTAACACTGAAGCTTTCTTT.

The V call is TRBV18, the J call TRBJ2-3, with 9 nucleotides matching TRBD2. Trimming at V came to 4 bases and at J to 4 bases, leaving 12 bases not matched to a gene. This CDR3 has 17 residues. From germline, CDR1 is KGHSH and CDR2 LQKENI. The CDR3 sequence is CASSRRLAGFSSDTQYF. DNA of the CDR3: TGTGCCAGCTCACGTCGGCTAGCGGGGTTCTCGTCAGATACGCAGTATTTT.

This chain joins TRBV11-3 and TRBJ2-1, with 9 bases identical to TRBD2. The trim removed 0 bases at V and 5 bases at J, leaving 14 bases unmatched. Germline V lookup: CDR1 SGHNT, CDR2 YENEEA. The CDR3 is made up of 19 amino acids. The CDR3, as DNA: TGTGCCAGCAGCTTAGATGGGACAGAGCGGGGGGCCCAAAACAATGAGCAGTTCTTC. It translates to CASSLDGTERGAQNNEQFF.

This chain's CDR3 is CASSYSRESGGEQFF. The CDR3 DNA reads TGTGCCAGCAGTTACTCGAGGGAAAGCGGGGGTGAGCAGTTCTTC. The chain links TRBV6-5 to TRBJ2-1; TRBD2 aligns across 8 bases. The CDR3 has 15 amino acids. J gave up 9 bases and V 0 bases, and 7 bases lay outside the gene matches. CDR1 is MNHEY and CDR2 is SVGAGI in the germline V gene.

The J gene is TRBJ1-1, the V gene TRBV7-3, with D tentatively TRBD1 (5 bases). Trimming left V 6 bases short and J 1 base short, with 9 bases between. This CDR3 spans 13 amino acids. From germline, CDR1 is SGHTA and CDR2 FQGTGA. The chain's CDR3 is CASRVQGNTEAFF. Written as DNA, the CDR3 is TGTGCCAGCAGGGTTCAGGGGAACACTGAAGCTTTCTTT.

The count of this clone is one. V gene TRBV5-1 combines with J gene TRBJ1-6; tentative D call: TRBD1 (6 bases). The V and J ends lost 4 bases and 7 bases respectively, with 15 bases between them. This CDR3 has 15 residues. The germline gives CDR1 SGHRS, CDR2 YFSETQ. Here the CDR3 reads CASSRGGQSNSPLHF. In nucleotides, the CDR3 is TGCGCCAGCAGCCGGGGCGGACAGTCCAATTCACCCCTCCACTTT.

This clone was counted only a few times. This chain uses TRBV11-2 with TRBJ2-7; D call uncertain. V was clipped by 0 bases and J by 7 bases, with 19 bases between them. This CDR3 is built from 16 residues. Germline V gene lookup returns CDR1 SGHAT and CDR2 FQNNGV. CDR3: CASSLDRSGASWEQYF. CDR3 nucleotides: TGTGCCAGCAGCTTAGATCGTTCGGGCGCCTCCTGGGAGCAGTACTTC.

The V and J genes are TRBV6-5 and TRBJ1-3, with 7 bases fitting TRBD1. CDR1 and CDR2 from the germline V gene are MNHEY and SVGAGI. The CDR3 consists of 15 residues. V lost 10 bases, J lost 0 bases, and 9 bases stayed unmatched. CDR3 in amino acids: CAISTDRTSGNTIYF. The CDR3 DNA reads as TGTGCCATCAGCACGGACAGGACCTCTGGAAACACCATATATTTT.

The chain is built from TRBV30 and TRBJ1-5, with D possibly matching TRBD1 (5 bases). V was pared by 3 bases and J by 1 base, with 19 bases between. This CDR3 is 17 amino acids long. The germline V gene has CDR1 GTSNPN and CDR2 SVGIG (reference sequence). The CDR3 nucleotides read TGTGCCTGGAGCAGGGAGAGGGTCCGTGGAAGCAATCAGCCCCAGCATTTT. This translates into CAWSRERVRGSNQPQHF.

J is TRBJ1-4 and V is TRBV10-2; 7 bases agree with TRBD1. Losses at the gene ends were 0 bases for V and 7 bases for J; bases not matched to a gene: 5. Germline assignment: CDR1 WSHSY and CDR2 SAAADI. The CDR3 has 15 residues. The CDR3 DNA sequence: TGCGCCAGCAGTGAGTCAGTGACAGGGATTGAAAAACTGTTTTTT. It translates to CASSESVTGIEKLFF.

There are a few counts of this clone. The chain joins TRBV2 to TRBJ2-5, with 9 bases matching TRBD1. The V segment lost 1 base and the J segment 1 base; nucleotides outside the gene matches: 4. The CDR3 sequence is 16 residues long. Germline V gene sequence: CDR1 SNHLY, CDR2 FYNNEI. CDR3 protein: CASSEGVTGGQETQYF. In DNA form, the CDR3 reads TGTGCCAGCAGTGAAGGGGTGACAGGGGGCCAAGAGACCCAGTACTTC.

This clone was seen repeatedly, ten times or more. J is TRBJ2-7 and V is TRBV7-9, with TRBD2 matching over 7 bases. Germline values: CDR1 SEHNR, CDR2 FQNEAQ (reference sequence). Unmatched junction bases numbered 11, after V lost 0 bases and J lost 0 bases. CDR3 length: 18 amino acids. The CDR3 DNA sequence: TGTGCCAGCAGCTTAGCGGGGGGGTGGCAGGGACCCTCCTACGAGCAGTACTTC. Protein: CASSLAGGWQGPSYEQYF.

CDR3 in amino acids: CASSPTGEQLFESGNTIYF. Here the CDR3 DNA reads TGTGCCAGCAGCCCGACAGGGGAGCAGCTCTTTGAATCTGGAAACACCATATATTTT. The V gene is TRBV5-6, the J gene TRBJ1-3; TRBD1 matches 8 bases. Unmatched junction bases numbered 16, after V lost 4 bases and J lost 1 base. This CDR3 comprises 19 residues. Germline CDR1 and CDR2: SGHDT and YYEEEE.

This clone was observed once. The gene calls are TRBV7-9 and TRBJ1-1; D unclear. This CDR3 has 11 residues. V dropped 1 base and J dropped 11 bases, with 8 bases sitting between them. Germline-derived CDR1 and CDR2 are SEHNR and FQNEAQ (reference sequence). The CDR3 coding sequence is TGTGCCAGCAGCTTAGGGCCAGATGCTTTCTTT. Translating gives CASSLGPDAFF. Full variable domain (remainder filled in from reference TRBV7-9 and TRBJ1-1): DTGVSQNPRHKITKRGQNVTFRCDPISEHNRLYWYRQTLGQGPEFLTYFQNEAQLEKSRLLSDRFSAERPKGSFSTLEIQRTEQGDSAMYLCASSLGPDAFFGQGTRLTVV.

This chain uses TRBV27 with TRBJ2-7, with a tentative D call TRBD1 (5 bases). The germline V and J ends were trimmed by 5 bases and 2 bases, with 22 bases remaining between them. The CDR3 loop spans 17 amino acids. Germline V lookup: CDR1 MNHEY, CDR2 SMNVEV (reference sequence). The CDR3: CASSTRGLGHVPYEQYF. DNA for the CDR3: TGTGCCAGCAGTACACGAGGTCTAGGACACGTACCCTACGAGCAGTACTTC.

This chain links TRBV7-2 with TRBJ2-3; 7 bases fit TRBD2. This CDR3 is 16 amino acids long. Germline CDR1 is SGHTA and CDR2 is FQGNSA. Losses at the gene ends were 3 bases for V and 0 bases for J; bases not matched to a gene: 6. CDR3 protein: CASSLSRLASTDTQYF. The CDR3 DNA reads TGTGCCAGCAGCTTGTCCCGACTAGCCAGCACAGATACGCAGTATTTT. Complete variable domain (other parts from reference TRBV7-2 and TRBJ2-3): GAGVSQSPSNKVTEKGKDVELRCDPISGHTALYWYRQSLGQGLEFLIYFQGNSAPDKSGLPSDRFSAERTGGSVSTLTIQRTQQEDSAVYLCASSLSRLASTDTQYFGPGTRLTVL.

This chain uses TRBV27 with TRBJ2-1, with 9 bases fitting TRBD1. The CDR3 loop spans 16 amino acids. CDR1 and CDR2 from the germline V gene are MNHEY and SMNVEV (reference sequence). V trimming: 5 bases; J trimming: 8 bases; junction bases outside the gene matches: 13. CDR3 region: CASSTLQGAGVHEQFF. The CDR3 coding sequence is TGTGCCAGCAGTACACTACAGGGGGCTGGAGTTCATGAGCAGTTCTTC.

The chain employs TRBV18 and TRBJ1-4; D gene uncertain. This CDR3 comprises 11 residues. V was pared by 4 bases and J by 8 bases, with 5 bases between. CDR1 KGHSH and CDR2 LQKENI come from the germline V gene. The CDR3 sequence is CASSREEKLFF. CDR3 sequence (DNA): TGTGCCAGCTCACGTGAGGAAAAACTGTTTTTT.

The sample holds a few counts of this clone. The chain links TRBV5-4 to TRBJ2-4; unclear D gene. Trimming pared 1 base from V and 6 bases from J, leaving 11 bases between. Germline CDR1 is SGHNT and CDR2 is YYREEE (reference sequence). The CDR3 length is 14 residues. CDR3 sequence: CASSLPTSGNIQYF. The CDR3 DNA reads as TGTGCCAGCAGCTTGCCGACCTCAGGAAACATTCAGTACTTC.

The rearrangement joins TRBV2 to TRBJ1-2; D gene ambiguous. CDR1 is SNHLY and CDR2 is FYNNEI in the germline V gene. The V gene lost 7 bases and the J gene lost 2 bases, with 17 bases spanning the gap. This CDR3 region has 15 residues. The CDR3 DNA reads TGTGCCAGCATGCGGACCGTACCTGGAAACTATGGCTACACCTTC. Protein sequence: CASMRTVPGNYGYTF.

This clone was found a few times. The CDR3 DNA reads as TGTGCCAGCAGCAAACCGCAGGGTGATGGCTACACCTTC. Protein sequence: CASSKPQGDGYTF. The V call is TRBV21-1, the J call TRBJ1-2; the table names TRBD1, a call not compared with the DNA. TRBV21-1 is an annotated pseudogene. There are 13 residues in the CDR3.

This clone was picked up a small number of times. V and J are TRBV7-8 and TRBJ1-6; tentative D call: TRBD1 (6 bases). CDR1 and CDR2 from the germline V gene are SGHVS and FQNEAQ. This CDR3 has 15 residues. Trimming cost V 0 bases and J 10 bases, with 13 bases left between them. For the CDR3, the DNA is TGTGCCAGCAGCTTAGCGGGGACAATGAGATCACCCCTCCACTTT. This translates into CASSLAGTMRSPLHF.

This chain uses TRBV13 with TRBJ2-2, with 11 bases identical to TRBD2. This CDR3 contains 18 residues. The V and J ends lost 0 bases and 1 base, in that order; junction bases with no gene match: 4. Germline V gene sequence: CDR1 PRHDT, CDR2 FYEKMQ (reference sequence). CDR3 protein: CASSLGTSGTLNTGELFF. The CDR3 coding sequence is TGTGCCAGCAGCTTAGGGACTAGCGGGACTTTGAACACCGGGGAGCTGTTTTTT.

J is TRBJ1-5 and V is TRBV4-2; D not resolved. Germline values: CDR1 LGHNA, CDR2 YNFKEQ. Trimming removed 2 bases at V and 2 bases at J, with 13 bases between. The CDR3 extends over 16 amino acids. The CDR3 sequence is CASSQNRIEGNQPQHF. As DNA, the CDR3 is TGTGCCAGCAGCCAAAACCGGATCGAAGGCAATCAGCCCCAGCATTTT.